This section outlines one T cell receptor beta chain sequence together with its context. The antigen is unknown. The data were taken from a study of T cell responses to AZD1222 COVID-19 vaccine. Clones were read by immunoSEQ multiplex PCR, and TCRdb kept only the in-frame ones, dropping some. The profile covers 100,000 to 130,000 clones, with approximately 90% appearing a single time and less than 4% taken by the ten largest. General study points: Once two AZD1222 doses were given, Spike-specific TCR breadth and depth went up. Donors were largely white British and mainly female; clonal diversity was possibly underestimated.

CDR1 and CDR2 (germline): ENHRY, SYGVKD. The CDR3 is made up of 14 amino acids. With 6 bases removed from V and 2 bases from J, the gap between germline ends came to 11 bases. The origin of this receptor is an adult in good health. The sequencing here drew on peripheral blood, taken on day 0 of MenACWY control vaccination. V is TRBV10-3 and J is TRBJ1-5, with D possibly TRBD1 on 6 matching bases. The CDR3 protein is CAIRSGEGNQPQHF. The CDR3 coding sequence is TGTGCCATCAGGTCAGGGGAGGGCAATCAGCCCCAGCATTTT.